The next 27 T cell receptor beta chains were all read from a single sample in a study of T cell responses to AZD1222 COVID-19 vaccine. Repertoires were generated with immunoSEQ multiplex PCR, while TCRdb's copy carries only in-frame clones and drops some. Of 150,000 to 200,000 clones listed, about 95% were seen once; the top ten hold about 0.64%. The sequences come from peripheral blood, collected on day 0 of AZD1222 vaccination. The origin of the receptors is an adult in good health.

This chain connects TRBV5-1 to TRBJ2-7; perhaps TRBD1 as D (6 bases). CDR3 length equals 13 residues. Germline CDR1 reads SGHRS; CDR2 reads YFSETQ. V was cut by 4 bases and J by 10 bases, with 18 bases left in between. The CDR3 nucleotides read TGCGCCAGCAGCGAACAGGGAGTAGGAGGTCAGTACTTC. It translates to CASSEQGVGGQYF.

The gene calls are TRBV28 and TRBJ1-5, with D unresolved. This CDR3 has 15 amino acids. V dropped 3 bases and J dropped 2 bases, with 11 bases sitting between them. CDR1 MDHEN and CDR2 SYDVKM come from the germline V gene. For the CDR3, the DNA is TGTGCCAGCAGTTTTGAGGGAAGGGGCAATCAGCCCCAGCATTTT. Protein sequence: CASSFEGRGNQPQHF.

The chain employs TRBV15 and TRBJ2-7; D remains ambiguous. The CDR3 length is 12 residues. Trimming left V 3 bases short and J 5 bases short, with 8 bases between. Germline V gene sequence: CDR1 LNHNV, CDR2 YYDKDF (reference sequence). CDR3 in DNA: TGTGCCACCAGCAGCCTCTGGGACGAGCAGTACTTC. Protein product: CATSSLWDEQYF.

The chain employs TRBV29-1 and TRBJ1-1, with TRBD1 matching 7 bases. The germline V gene encodes CDR1 SQVTM and CDR2 ANQGSEA. Losses at the gene ends were 7 bases for V and 9 bases for J; bases not matched to a gene: 11. The CDR3 extends over 12 amino acids. The CDR3: CSAHRDSGQAFF. The CDR3 DNA reads TGCAGCGCCCACCGGGACAGCGGGCAAGCTTTCTTT. Based on the CDR3 plus reference TRBV29-1 and TRBJ1-1, the full variable domain is SAVISQKPSRDICQRGTSLTIQCQVDSQVTMMFWYRQQPGQSLTLIATANQGSEATYESGFVIDKFPISRPNLTFSTLTVSNMSPEDSSIYLCSAHRDSGQAFFGQGTRLTVV.

The chain links TRBV30 to TRBJ1-4; D is uncertain. The CDR3 runs to 12 residues. V lost 0 bases and J lost 5, with 4 bases in between. Germline V lookup: CDR1 GTSNPN, CDR2 SVGIG (reference sequence). The CDR3 protein is CAWSVENEKLFF. The CDR3 nucleotides are TGTGCCTGGAGTGTGGAGAATGAAAAACTGTTTTTT.

The chain couples TRBV19 to TRBJ1-2, with D maybe TRBD1 (6 bases). The V gene lost 8 bases and the J gene lost 8 bases, with 18 bases spanning the gap. Germline assignment: CDR1 LNHDA and CDR2 SQIVND (reference sequence). The CDR3 covers 13 residues. The chain's CDR3 is CASAPGQGTGYTF. The CDR3 DNA reads TGTGCCAGTGCTCCGGGACAAGGGACCGGCTACACCTTC.

J is TRBJ1-2 and V is TRBV19; possibly TRBD1 for D (5 bases). The CDR3 is 14 amino acids. The germline gives CDR1 LNHDA, CDR2 SQIVND (reference sequence). Trimming stripped 8 bases from V and 6 bases from J, with 19 bases between. The CDR3 bases are TGTGCCAGTGGATGGGGGTCTCCAGGTAATGGCTACACCTTC. The encoded protein is CASGWGSPGNGYTF.

The V call is TRBV2, the J call TRBJ2-7; TRBD1 matches 7 bases. Germline assignment: CDR1 SNHLY and CDR2 FYNNEI. With 7 bases clipped from V and 3 bases from J, the junction kept 6 bases outside the gene matches. This CDR3 spans 13 amino acids. In DNA form, the CDR3 reads TGTGCCAGCACCCGGGACAGCCTCTACGAGCAGTACTTC. It yields the protein CASTRDSLYEQYF. Full variable domain (remainder filled in from reference TRBV2 and TRBJ2-7): EPEVTQTPSHQVTQMGQEVILRCVPISNHLYFYWYRQILGQKVEFLVSFYNNEISEKSEIFDDQFSVERPDGSNFTLKIRSTKLEDSAMYFCASTRDSLYEQYFGPGTRLTVT.

A note on this clone: Other DNA sequences in the sample encode the same CDR3. The chain uses TRBV30 and TRBJ2-7, with D unclear. CDR1 and CDR2 from the germline V gene are GTSNPN and SVGIG (reference sequence). This CDR3 spans 11 amino acids. Trimming took off 3 bases at V and 3 bases at J, with 6 bases between the two ends. CDR3 DNA: TGTGCCTGGAGCCCAGGCTACGAGCAGTACTTC. It is translated as CAWSPGYEQYF.

The V gene is TRBV19, the J gene TRBJ1-4; no reliable D call. V lost 5 bases to trimming and J lost 0 bases, with 10 bases between them. This CDR3 is 15 amino acids long. The V gene's germline CDR1 is LNHDA and CDR2 SQIVND (reference sequence). In DNA, the CDR3 is TGTGCCAGTAGTTCATACAGAGCAACTAATGAAAAACTGTTTTTT. Its translation is CASSSYRATNEKLFF.

The chain is built from TRBV11-3 and TRBJ2-1; 8 positions match TRBD2. Germline V gene sequence: CDR1 SGHNT, CDR2 YENEEA. V lost 3 bases to trimming and J lost 7 bases; unmatched junction nucleotides: 8. This CDR3 spans 15 amino acids. CDR3 DNA sequence: TGTGCCAGCAGCTTCTCGGGCGGGAGGTGGAATGAGCAGTTCTTC. This sequence encodes CASSFSGGRWNEQFF.

The chain recombines TRBV28 with TRBJ1-2, with D unresolved. The CDR3 contains 12 residues. Trimming removed 3 bases from V and 5 bases from J, with 7 bases in between. The germline CDR1 and CDR2 sequences are MDHEN and SYDVKM. CDR3 nucleotide sequence: TGTGCCAGCAGTTTGGAGGGTTATGGCTACACCTTC. It encodes CASSLEGYGYTF.

This chain connects TRBV6-5 to TRBJ1-1; D might be TRBD1 (5 bases). V lost 6 bases, J lost 11 bases, and 16 bases lay in between. The CDR3 covers 12 residues. CDR1 and CDR2 from the germline V gene are MNHEY and SVGAGI. The CDR3 DNA follows: TGTGCCAGCAGGGGACCCTCCCCCTGGGCTTTCTTT. This translates into CASRGPSPWAFF.

DNA of the CDR3: TGTGCCAGCAGCTTCCCCAGTGAAGGGAATGAAAAACTGTTTTTT. This translates into CASSFPSEGNEKLFF. This chain links TRBV11-2 with TRBJ1-4; D ambiguous. Germline CDR1 and CDR2: SGHAT and FQNNGV. The CDR3 totals 15 residues. Trimming took 3 bases from V and 5 from J, leaving 13 bases between them.

The V call is TRBV24-1, the J call TRBJ2-1; 8 positions agree with TRBD2. CDR1 is KGHDR, CDR2 SFDVKD, per germline. The CDR3 loop spans 16 amino acids. Trimming at V came to 2 bases and at J to 3 bases, leaving 5 bases not matched to a gene. The CDR3 here is CATSDSLADRYNEQFF. CDR3 sequence (DNA): TGTGCCACCAGTGATTCACTAGCGGACCGCTACAATGAGCAGTTCTTC.

V usage is TRBV29-1 and J usage is TRBJ2-5, with a tentative D call TRBD1 (6 bases). This CDR3 comprises 13 residues. CDR1 is SQVTM and CDR2 is ANQGSEA in the germline V gene. Trimming took 4 bases from V and 4 from J, leaving 13 bases between them. This CDR3 is CSVGQASVETQYF. CDR3 coding DNA: TGCAGCGTTGGACAGGCCTCTGTAGAGACCCAGTACTTC.

This chain joins TRBV2 and TRBJ2-6; D is perhaps TRBD1 or TRBD2 (5 bases each). The germline V gene has CDR1 SNHLY and CDR2 FYNNEI. Trimming left V 7 bases short and J 0 bases short, with 19 bases between. This CDR3 contains 18 residues. The CDR3 region has the DNA TGTGCCAGCATGCTACGCCCGGGACGGTCCTCTGGGGCCAACGTCCTGACTTTC. Translating gives CASMLRPGRSSGANVLTF.

V gene TRBV18 combines with J gene TRBJ2-7, with D maybe TRBD2 (5 bases). CDR3 length: 14 residues. Germline V CDR1 and CDR2: KGHSH, LQKENI. Trimming removed 3 bases at V and 2 bases at J, with 11 bases between. CDR3 in amino acids: CASSPWTDAYEQYF. As DNA, the CDR3 is TGTGCCAGCTCACCCTGGACTGACGCCTACGAGCAGTACTTC.

The chain links TRBV9 to TRBJ2-3; D may correspond to TRBD1 or TRBD2 (5 bases each). V lost 0 bases and J 6 bases, leaving 14 bases between the germline ends. CDR1 and CDR2 (germline): SGDLS, YYNGEE. CDR3 size: 15 residues. CDR3 DNA: TGTGCCAGCAGCGTAGTAGATGGGGGTGGGGATACGCAGTATTTT. Translation gives CASSVVDGGGDTQYF.

This clone has a single count. The chain employs TRBV24-1 and TRBJ2-1; tentatively, D is TRBD2 (5 bases). Per the germline V gene, CDR1 is KGHDR and CDR2 is SFDVKD. Deletions cut 0 bases from V and 3 bases from J, with 8 bases between. The CDR3 loop spans 15 amino acids. The chain's CDR3 is CATSDLAADYNEQFF. DNA of the CDR3: TGTGCCACCAGTGATTTGGCAGCGGACTACAATGAGCAGTTCTTC.

The chain recombines TRBV7-6 with TRBJ2-1; D tentatively fits TRBD1 or TRBD2 (5 bases each). Trimming cost V 1 base and J 6 bases, with 13 bases left between them. Germline V gene data show CDR1 as SGHVS and CDR2 as FNYEAQ. CDR3 length: 15 residues. The CDR3: CASSLENRGRNEQFF. The CDR3 DNA reads TGTGCCAGCAGCTTAGAAAACCGGGGCCGCAATGAGCAGTTCTTC.

The chain combines TRBV30 with TRBJ1-1; D possibly corresponds to TRBD1 (5 bases). V lost 5 bases and J 0 bases, leaving 7 bases between the germline ends. CDR1 and CDR2 from the germline V gene are GTSNPN and SVGIG (reference sequence). The CDR3 is 12 residues long. CDR3 residues: CAWDRLNTEAFF. CDR3 DNA: TGTGCCTGGGACAGACTGAACACTGAAGCTTTCTTT.

The chain's CDR3 is CASSPGTGGLLALEKLFF. The CDR3 coding sequence is TGTGCCAGCAGTCCCGGGACAGGGGGGCTTCTAGCCCTGGAAAAACTGTTTTTT. V and J are TRBV14 and TRBJ1-4; TRBD1 matches 11 bases. The CDR3 loop spans 18 amino acids. The J segment lost 8 bases and the V segment lost 6 bases, leaving 17 bases of the junction unmatched. The germline V gene has CDR1 SGHDN and CDR2 FVKESK.

In its sample, this clone was seen a few times. The genes are TRBV2 and TRBJ2-7, with D unresolved. Germline loops: CDR1 SNHLY, CDR2 FYNNEI. V gave up 3 bases and J gave up 1 base, with 13 bases separating them. This CDR3 is built from 15 residues. The CDR3 loop is CASSDWDSISYEQYF. The CDR3 DNA is TGTGCCAGCAGTGATTGGGATTCTATATCCTACGAGCAGTACTTC.

This clone showed up just a few times. The V gene is TRBV7-9, the J gene TRBJ2-7; tentatively, D is TRBD1 (5 bases). Looked up from germline, CDR1 is SEHNR and CDR2 is FQNEAQ (reference sequence). This CDR3 contains 14 residues. V was pared by 6 bases and J by 5 bases, with 17 bases between. Here the CDR3 DNA reads TGTGCCAGCAGTTCTTACGCCGGCAGGGACGAGCAGTACTTC. Its protein product is CASSSYAGRDEQYF.

The rearrangement uses TRBV11-3 and TRBJ2-7, with D unclear. V gave up 1 base and J gave up 1 base, with 11 bases separating them. Germline CDR1 SGHNT, CDR2 YENEEA. The CDR3 has 15 amino acids. In DNA, the CDR3 is TGTGCCAGCAGCTTAGGCCCGGCGGCTTCCTACGAGCAGTACTTC. It codes for CASSLGPAASYEQYF.

The gene calls are TRBV29-1 and TRBJ2-3, with TRBD2 identical over 8 bases. V dropped 2 bases and J dropped 2; count of bases not matched to a gene: 12. Germline CDR1 and CDR2: SQVTM and ANQGSEA. CDR3 length: 17 residues. The CDR3 DNA follows: TGCAGCGTTGAAACCCCCGCTAGCGGGCTGGCCACAGATACGCAGTATTTT. Amino acid sequence: CSVETPASGLATDTQYF.